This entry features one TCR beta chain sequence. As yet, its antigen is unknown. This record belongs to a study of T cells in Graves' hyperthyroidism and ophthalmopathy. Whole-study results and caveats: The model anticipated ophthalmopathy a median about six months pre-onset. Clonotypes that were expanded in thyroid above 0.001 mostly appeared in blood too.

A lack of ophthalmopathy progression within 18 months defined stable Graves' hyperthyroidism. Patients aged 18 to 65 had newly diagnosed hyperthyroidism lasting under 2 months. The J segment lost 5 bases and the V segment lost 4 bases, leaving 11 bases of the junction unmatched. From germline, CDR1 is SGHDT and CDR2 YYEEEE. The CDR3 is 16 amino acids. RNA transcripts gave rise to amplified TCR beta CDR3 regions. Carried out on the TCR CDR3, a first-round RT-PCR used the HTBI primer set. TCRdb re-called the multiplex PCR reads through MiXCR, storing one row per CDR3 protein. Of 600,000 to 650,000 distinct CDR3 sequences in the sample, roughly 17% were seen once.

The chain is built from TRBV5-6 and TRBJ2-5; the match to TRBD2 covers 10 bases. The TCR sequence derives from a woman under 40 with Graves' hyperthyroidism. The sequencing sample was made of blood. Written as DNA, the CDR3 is TGTGCCAGCAGCCCACTAAGCGGGAGGGTAGCGGAGACCCAGTACTTC. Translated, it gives CASSPLSGRVAETQYF.